This TCR beta chain was documented in a study of long-term antiretroviral therapy in people with HIV. With V trimmed by 6 bases and J by 4 bases, 8 bases remained unmatched. The germline V gene has CDR1 SQVTM and CDR2 ANQGSEA. CDR3 length equals 13 residues. The authors ran the immunoSEQ assay, v3.0, at survey level. Sequencing was performed with immunoSEQ multiplex PCR; in TCRdb, only in-frame clones are kept and a portion is missing. The sample shows 25,000 to 35,000 clones, around 80% of them seen only once. The sequence derives from a woman aged 45 to 65 with HIV. This sequence joins TRBV29-1 and TRBJ1-1; TRBD1 matches at 7 bases. Source: unsorted PBMCs, taken 3.1 years after starting antiretroviral therapy. CDR3 in amino acids: CSVRLQGGTEAFF. The CDR3 bases are TGCAGCGTCAGATTGCAGGGGGGCACTGAAGCTTTCTTT. Complete variable domain (other parts from reference TRBV29-1 and TRBJ1-1): SAVISQKPSRDICQRGTSLTIQCQVDSQVTMMFWYRQQPGQSLTLIATANQGSEATYESGFVIDKFPISRPNLTFSTLTVSNMSPEDSSIYLCSVRLQGGTEAFFGQGTRLTVV.